The 21 T cell receptor beta chains presented below share a single source sample, sequenced in a study of response to subunit inactivated influenza vaccine. TCRdb re-derived calls from the RT-PCR reads in MiXCR, one entry per CDR3 protein. Among 500,000 to 600,000 distinct CDR3 sequences listed, approximately 7.7% were seen once. Specimen: PBMCs from blood, collected less than 30 months after vaccination. The receptors were gathered from a man aged 45-69 years who received an inactivated influenza vaccine.

This clonotype came up a few times. The V and J genes are TRBV28 and TRBJ2-6; unclear D gene. Looked up from germline, CDR1 is MDHEN and CDR2 is SYDVKM. The CDR3 is 16 residues long. V lost 3 bases, J lost 2 bases, and 11 bases lay in between. The CDR3, as DNA: TGTGCCAGCAGTTTCTACTTCGGAACTGGGGCCAACGTCCTGACTTTC. Encoded protein: CASSFYFGTGANVLTF. Full variable domain (rest looked up from reference TRBV28 and TRBJ2-6): DVKVTQSSRYLVKRTGEKVFLECVQDMDHENMFWYRQDPGLGLRLIYFSYDVKMKEKGDIPEGYSVSREKKERFSLILESASTNQTSMYLCASSFYFGTGANVLTFGAGSRLTVL.

This clonotype occurred many times. The V gene is TRBV6-6, the J gene TRBJ2-7; D call uncertain. This CDR3 has 12 residues. Trimming stripped 5 bases from V and 6 bases from J, with 11 bases between. Germline V lookup: CDR1 MNHNY, CDR2 SVGAGI (reference sequence). The CDR3 reads CASSTRRSEQYF. Written as DNA, the CDR3 is TGTGCCAGCAGTACAAGACGCTCCGAGCAGTACTTC.

This clonotype was counted at least ten times. This chain joins TRBV12-3 or TRBV12-4 and TRBJ2-2, with TRBD1 identical over 10 bases. With 5 bases clipped from V and 4 bases from J, the junction kept 10 bases outside the gene matches. The CDR3 is 17 residues long. CDR3 in DNA: TGTGCCAGCAGTCCCAACCCGGGACAGGGGTCCACCGGGGAGCTGTTTTTT. This translates into CASSPNPGQGSTGELFF.

V gene TRBV20-1 combines with J gene TRBJ2-7, with D possibly TRBD1 on 5 matching bases. CDR3 length equals 10 residues. Germline V gene data show CDR1 as DFQATT and CDR2 as SNEGSKA (reference sequence). V dropped 5 bases and J dropped 7 bases, with 9 bases sitting between them. CDR3 bases: TGCAGTGCTCCCCAGGGTGAGCAGTACTTC. This sequence encodes CSAPQGEQYF.

This sequence joins TRBV30 and TRBJ1-6; unclear D gene. This CDR3 is built from 14 residues. V lost 0 bases, J lost 5 bases, and 8 bases lay in between. Germline CDR1 is GTSNPN and CDR2 is SVGIG (reference sequence). CDR3 amino acids: CAWSVEGHNSPLHF. For the CDR3, the DNA is TGTGCCTGGAGTGTAGAGGGCCATAATTCACCCCTCCACTTT.

The chain is built from TRBV5-1 and TRBJ2-1, with D possibly called TRBD1 or TRBD2 (5 bases each). CDR1 and CDR2 from the germline V gene are SGHRS and YFSETQ. The ends were cut back, 4 bases at V and 1 base at J, with 12 bases in the middle. The CDR3 is 15 residues long. CDR3 in amino acids: CASSILEGSYNEQFF. CDR3 nucleotides: TGCGCCAGCAGCATATTAGAGGGGTCCTACAATGAGCAGTTCTTC.

This clonotype was recorded a few times. This chain links TRBV10-3 with TRBJ2-1, with 11 bases fitting TRBD2. This CDR3 comprises 15 residues. The germline V gene has CDR1 ENHRY and CDR2 SYGVKD. Trimming at V came to 5 bases and at J to 7 bases, leaving 7 bases not matched to a gene. CDR3 bases: TGTGCCATCAGTATAGCGGGGGGGCCGTATAATGAGCAGTTCTTC. Amino acid sequence: CAISIAGGPYNEQFF.

The sample holds a few counts of this clonotype. The rearrangement links TRBV20-1 to TRBJ1-1; TRBD1 aligns across 9 bases. Trimming cost V 0 bases and J 4 bases; bases outside gene matches: 3. CDR1 and CDR2 (germline): DFQATT, SNEGSKA (reference sequence). The CDR3 is 14 residues long. The CDR3 protein is CSAREGTGSTEAFF. DNA of the CDR3: TGCAGTGCTAGAGAAGGGACAGGGAGCACTGAAGCTTTCTTT.

This clonotype appeared a few times. V gene TRBV29-1 combines with J gene TRBJ1-5; TRBD1 matches 9 bases. With V trimmed by 7 bases and J by 6 bases, 10 bases remained unmatched. Germline CDR1 SQVTM, CDR2 ANQGSEA. The CDR3 runs 14 residues. CDR3 in amino acids: CSAGSGQGRQPQHF. The CDR3 DNA reads TGCAGCGCCGGTTCGGGACAGGGTCGTCAGCCCCAGCATTTT.

This clonotype came up many times. The chain is built from TRBV4-3 and TRBJ1-1; no reliable D call. CDR3 length equals 14 residues. From germline, CDR1 is LGHNA and CDR2 YSLEER. The V end was cut by 0 bases, the J end by 0 bases, with 5 bases between. The CDR3, as DNA: TGCGCCAGCAGCCAAGATGGATTGAACACTGAAGCTTTCTTT. This gives the protein CASSQDGLNTEAFF.

The rearrangement links TRBV3-1 to TRBJ2-1; the D gene is possibly TRBD2 (5 bases). The CDR3 runs to 18 residues. The germline V gene has CDR1 LGHDT and CDR2 YNNKEL (reference sequence). The germline V and J ends were trimmed by 0 bases and 4 bases, with 19 bases remaining between them. This CDR3 is CASSQDFRLAPLYNEQFF. The CDR3 nucleotides read TGTGCCAGCAGCCAAGATTTTCGGTTAGCGCCTTTGTACAATGAGCAGTTCTTC.

This clonotype showed up just a few times. This sequence joins TRBV20-1 and TRBJ2-3, with 8 nucleotides matching TRBD2. Germline V gene lookup returns CDR1 DFQATT and CDR2 SNEGSKA (reference sequence). The CDR3 totals 15 residues. The V segment lost 6 bases and the J segment 3 bases; nucleotides outside the gene matches: 11. The CDR3 bases are TGCAGTGCCATCGCGGGCGGGAGGAATACAGATACGCAGTATTTT. This codes for CSAIAGGRNTDTQYF.

There are a few counts of this clonotype. The gene calls are TRBV28 and TRBJ1-2, with D tentatively TRBD1 (6 bases). The germline CDR1 and CDR2 sequences are MDHEN and SYDVKM. Trimming stripped 7 bases from V and 0 bases from J, with 18 bases between. The CDR3 runs to 16 residues. The CDR3 DNA reads TGTGCCAGCACCGCGGGGGACACAGGGTCTAACTATGGCTACACCTTC. Residues: CASTAGDTGSNYGYTF.

This clonotype was recorded a few times. The chain couples TRBV10-3 to TRBJ2-5; 11 bases agree with TRBD1. The germline CDR1 and CDR2 sequences are ENHRY and SYGVKD. The CDR3 runs to 16 residues. V lost 6 bases, J lost 2 bases, and 8 bases stayed unmatched. The CDR3 DNA is TGTGCCATCAGCAATGACGGGACAGGGGGGCAAGAGACCCAGTACTTC. It yields the protein CAISNDGTGGQETQYF.

The table lists this clonotype with a few counts. The chain is built from TRBV10-3 and TRBJ1-5; D may be TRBD1 (5 bases). There are 13 residues in the CDR3. Trimming cost V 6 bases and J 4 bases, with 10 bases left between them. Germline lookup yields CDR1 ENHRY and CDR2 SYGVKD. The CDR3 here is CAIRGGLNQPQHF. Here the CDR3 DNA reads TGTGCCATCAGGGGGGGGTTGAATCAGCCCCAGCATTTT.

This clonotype was seen a few times. The gene calls are TRBV20-1 and TRBJ2-5; the D gene is possibly TRBD2 (7 bases). The V end was cut by 5 bases, the J end by 4 bases, with 14 bases between. In germline, CDR1 is DFQATT, CDR2 SNEGSKA (reference sequence). The CDR3 is made up of 13 amino acids. The CDR3 spells CSAFRRGGETQYF. The CDR3 DNA sequence: TGCAGTGCTTTCCGGAGGGGGGGAGAGACCCAGTACTTC.

This clonotype was counted between two and nine times. This rearrangement joins TRBV11-2 to TRBJ2-1, with 8 bases matching TRBD1. The germline V gene has CDR1 SGHAT and CDR2 FQNNGV. The CDR3 runs 18 residues. The junction had 12 bases not matched to a gene; V was cut back by 5 bases and J by 0 bases. CDR3 in amino acids: CASSAGNRGWSSYNEQFF. For the CDR3, the DNA is TGTGCCAGCAGCGCGGGAAACAGGGGGTGGAGCTCCTACAATGAGCAGTTCTTC.

This clonotype was recorded at least ten times. This chain joins TRBV12-3 or TRBV12-4 and TRBJ2-2; D possibly corresponds to TRBD1 (5 bases). Between the trimmed V and J ends, which lost 3 bases and 2 bases, there was a span of 10 bases. This CDR3 has 15 amino acids. The chain's CDR3 is CASSFPDRNTGELFF. In nucleotides, the CDR3 is TGTGCCAGCAGTTTCCCCGACAGAAACACCGGGGAGCTGTTTTTT.

A few counts support this clonotype. The CDR3 sequence is CASSQALDSLVGYTF. Here the CDR3 DNA reads TGCGCCAGCAGCCAGGCCTTGGACAGTTTGGTCGGCTACACCTTC. The chain uses TRBV4-3 and TRBJ1-2, with D perhaps TRBD1 (6 bases). Germline V gene data show CDR1 as LGHNA and CDR2 as YSLEER. The length of the CDR3 is 15 residues. The ends were cut back, 3 bases at V and 8 bases at J, with 19 bases in the middle.

The chain has TRBV6-1 and TRBJ2-1; no clear D gene. V shed 6 bases and J shed 0 bases, with 9 bases lying between them. This CDR3 spans 14 amino acids. Germline-derived CDR1 and CDR2 are MNHNS and SASEGT. The DNA for the CDR3 is TGTGCCAGCAGCGTCTTCAGCTCCTACAATGAGCAGTTCTTC. It encodes CASSVFSSYNEQFF.

This clonotype was observed a few times. The chain recombines TRBV7-2 with TRBJ1-3; 12 nucleotides agree with TRBD1. Germline assignment: CDR1 SGHTA and CDR2 FQGNSA. CDR3 length equals 16 residues. V trimming: 5 bases; J trimming: 2 bases; junction bases outside the gene matches: 4. This chain's CDR3 is CASSAGQGAPGNTIYF. Here the CDR3 DNA reads TGTGCCAGCAGCGCGGGACAGGGGGCGCCTGGAAACACCATATATTTT. Together with reference TRBV7-2 and TRBJ1-3, the CDR3 gives the full variable domain: GAGVSQSPSNKVTEKGKDVELRCDPISGHTALYWYRQSLGQGLEFLIYFQGNSAPDKSGLPSDRFSAERTGGSVSTLTIQRTQQEDSAVYLCASSAGQGAPGNTIYFGEGSWLTVV.